The 32 T cell receptor beta chains listed next were all sequenced from one sample in a study of beta chain features in type 1 diabetes. Expressed TCRB transcripts were sequenced because the entire RNA isolate underwent reverse transcription. Clones were read by immunoSEQ multiplex PCR, and TCRdb kept only the in-frame ones, dropping some. The sample lists 500,000 to 650,000 clones, 9.5% to 15% occurring once. Whole-study results and caveats: In all four CD4+ subsets, TCRB CDR3 length was significantly, moderately reduced in type 1 diabetes.

Antigens for these TCRs are unknown. The sequenced material came from naive CD4+ T cells from blood. All receptors come from a man between 25 and 39 years old with type 1 diabetes.

To note about this clone: Other nucleotide sequences from this sample produce the same CDR3. The rearrangement uses TRBV10-3 and TRBJ2-5; 11 positions match TRBD2. V was clipped by 0 bases and J by 5 bases; unmatched bases: 2. The CDR3 spans 15 residues. From germline, CDR1 is ENHRY and CDR2 SYGVKD. CDR3 residues: CAISESTSGGETQYF. CDR3 nucleotide sequence: TGTGCCATCAGTGAGTCAACTAGCGGGGGTGAGACCCAGTACTTC.

This clone was detected only a few times. V is TRBV7-2 and J is TRBJ1-4; D is unclear. Germline V gene lookup returns CDR1 SGHTA and CDR2 FQGNSA. Trimming cost V 4 bases and J 10 bases, with 16 bases left between them. This CDR3 spans 14 amino acids. The CDR3 region has the DNA TGTGCCAGCAGCTATAGCGTCCAGATGGGAAAACTGTTTTTT. Amino acids: CASSYSVQMGKLFF.

The chain couples TRBV9 to TRBJ2-6; TRBD1 might be the D (5 bases). This CDR3 contains 16 residues. The germline gives CDR1 SGDLS, CDR2 YYNGEE. The V gene lost 0 bases and the J gene lost 0 bases, with 7 bases spanning the gap. CDR3 DNA: TGTGCCAGCAGCGTAGGACAGATCTCTGGGGCCAACGTCCTGACTTTC. Its translation: CASSVGQISGANVLTF.

The chain employs TRBV7-8 and TRBJ2-1; 10 bases align to TRBD2. The germline V gene encodes CDR1 SGHVS and CDR2 FQNEAQ. The CDR3 loop spans 15 amino acids. V was pared by 5 bases and J by 8 bases, with 9 bases of the junction left unmatched. CDR3 DNA sequence: TGTGCCAGCAGCCCGACCGGGACTAGCGTTGATGAGCAGTTCTTC. Translating gives CASSPTGTSVDEQFF.

This clone was seen only a few times. In DNA form, the CDR3 reads TGTGCCTCCTGGACAGGGGAGGACTATGGCTACACCTTC. Encoded protein: CASWTGEDYGYTF. The chain combines TRBV10-3 with TRBJ1-2, with TRBD1 matching over 9 bases. The CDR3 sequence is 13 residues long. Per germline, CDR1 ENHRY and CDR2 SYGVKD. V was pared by 11 bases and J by 3 bases, with 7 bases of the junction left unmatched.

The chain links TRBV5-6 to TRBJ1-2; TRBD1 is a possible D gene (5 bases). From germline, CDR1 is SGHDT and CDR2 YYEEEE. Trimming took off 3 bases at V and 5 bases at J, with 17 bases between the two ends. The CDR3 is made up of 15 amino acids. CDR3 in amino acids: CASSSWGSGGYGYTF. The CDR3 nucleotides are TGTGCCAGCAGCTCCTGGGGCAGTGGAGGGTATGGCTACACCTTC.

The rearrangement uses TRBV2 and TRBJ2-3; D gene uncertain. The length of the CDR3 is 10 residues. Between the trimmed V and J ends, which lost 8 bases and 5 bases, there was a span of 5 bases. Per the germline V gene, CDR1 is SNHLY and CDR2 is FYNNEI. In DNA form, the CDR3 reads TGTGCCAGCTGGCGAGATACGCAGTATTTT. Translated, it gives CASWRDTQYF. The full variable domain, in which reference TRBV2 and TRBJ2-3 provide the parts outside the CDR3, is EPEVTQTPSHQVTQMGQEVILRCVPISNHLYFYWYRQILGQKVEFLVSFYNNEISEKSEIFDDQFSVERPDGSNFTLKIRSTKLEDSAMYFCASWRDTQYFGPGTRLTVL.

The V call is TRBV7-2, the J call TRBJ2-1; 7 nucleotides match TRBD1. J gave up 4 bases and V 2 bases, and 5 bases lay outside the gene matches. The CDR3 contains 15 residues. Germline CDR1 SGHTA, CDR2 FQGNSA. CDR3 nucleotides: TGTGCCAGCAGCTTATTCGGACAGGTTTACAATGAGCAGTTCTTC. The encoded protein is CASSLFGQVYNEQFF.

Here the CDR3 DNA reads TGTGCCAGCAGCTTAGTGGGGACAGGGGCTGGGAATGAGCAGTTCTTC. Translation: CASSLVGTGAGNEQFF. The chain has TRBV7-8 and TRBJ2-1; 10 bases are shared with TRBD1. Germline V gene sequence: CDR1 SGHVS, CDR2 FQNEAQ. The CDR3 is 16 amino acids. V trimming: 1 base; J trimming: 7 bases; junction bases outside the gene matches: 7.

In its sample, this clone was seen a few times. V and J are TRBV30 and TRBJ1-5, with D uncertain. CDR3 length: 12 amino acids. Germline V gene lookup returns CDR1 GTSNPN and CDR2 SVGIG (reference sequence). The V and J ends lost 3 bases and 5 bases respectively, with 8 bases between them. The CDR3 is CAWRAGDQPQHF. Written as DNA, the CDR3 is TGTGCCTGGAGGGCGGGAGATCAGCCCCAGCATTTT. Combining the CDR3 with reference TRBV30 and TRBJ1-5 gives the whole variable domain SQTIHQWPATLVQPVGSPLSLECTVEGTSNPNLYWYRQAAGRGLQLLFYSVGIGQISSEVPQNLSASRPQDRQFILSSKKLLLSDSGFYLCAWRAGDQPQHFGDGTRLSIL.

The V gene is TRBV2, the J gene TRBJ2-1; the match to TRBD2 covers 15 bases. Germline V lookup: CDR1 SNHLY, CDR2 FYNNEI. The CDR3 extends over 15 amino acids. J lost 5 bases, V lost 5 bases, and 1 base had no gene match. The CDR3 DNA is TGTGCCAGCAGTCGGACTAGCGGGGGGGACAATGAGCAGTTCTTC. Amino acid sequence: CASSRTSGGDNEQFF.

The sample holds a few counts of this clone. The V gene is TRBV2, the J gene TRBJ2-1, with D tentatively TRBD2 (5 bases). Trimming left V 9 bases short and J 3 bases short, with 15 bases between. The CDR3 consists of 14 residues. The germline CDR1 and CDR2 sequences are SNHLY and FYNNEI. CDR3 bases: TGTGCCAGTTACAAGGACGAGGGCTACAATGAGCAGTTCTTC. It encodes CASYKDEGYNEQFF. Full variable domain (missing parts from reference TRBV2 and TRBJ2-1): EPEVTQTPSHQVTQMGQEVILRCVPISNHLYFYWYRQILGQKVEFLVSFYNNEISEKSEIFDDQFSVERPDGSNFTLKIRSTKLEDSAMYFCASYKDEGYNEQFFGPGTRLTVL.

This chain joins TRBV13 and TRBJ1-1; 9 positions agree with TRBD1. In germline, CDR1 is PRHDT, CDR2 FYEKMQ (reference sequence). The CDR3 length is 17 residues. V lost 5 bases to trimming and J lost 3 bases; unmatched junction nucleotides: 13. The CDR3 loop reads CASSTGTGWLVDTEAFF. As DNA, the CDR3 is TGTGCCAGCAGCACCGGGACAGGGTGGCTGGTGGACACTGAAGCTTTCTTT.

This clone was recorded many times. This sample includes further DNA sequences coding for the same CDR3. The V call is TRBV12-5, the J call TRBJ2-3; D unresolved. CDR1 LGHNT and CDR2 FRNRAP come from the germline V gene. The CDR3 length is 12 residues. Trimming cost V 2 bases and J 0 bases, with 0 bases left between them. The CDR3 is CASGLSTDTQYF. Here the CDR3 DNA reads TGTGCTAGTGGTTTGAGCACAGATACGCAGTATTTT.

A few counts support this clone. The chain has TRBV7-6 and TRBJ2-2; perhaps TRBD1 as D (5 bases). Trimming took off 5 bases at V and 3 bases at J, with 16 bases between the two ends. The CDR3 totals 16 residues. Germline loops: CDR1 SGHVS, CDR2 FNYEAQ. The CDR3 here is CASSIRGRVDTGELFF. CDR3 nucleotide sequence: TGTGCCAGCAGCATTAGGGGAAGGGTAGACACCGGGGAGCTGTTTTTT.

The chain has TRBV12-5 and TRBJ1-6; weak D call: TRBD1 (6 bases). This CDR3 is 15 amino acids long. V lost 2 bases, J lost 7 bases, and 12 bases lay in between. Germline V gene sequence: CDR1 LGHNT, CDR2 FRNRAP. This CDR3 is CASGLSAGVNSPLHF. The CDR3 DNA sequence: TGTGCTAGTGGTTTGTCGGCAGGGGTGAATTCACCCCTCCACTTT.

This clone appeared a few times. The CDR3 nucleotides are TGTGCCAGCAGCACCTCCGGACAGGCGTATCAGCCCCAGCATTTT. Amino acids: CASSTSGQAYQPQHF. This rearrangement joins TRBV7-9 to TRBJ1-5; 7 bases align to TRBD1. The CDR3 runs 15 residues. Germline lookup yields CDR1 SEHNR and CDR2 FQNEAQ (reference sequence). V was clipped by 5 bases and J by 5 bases; unmatched bases: 9.

This clone was seen a handful of times. The chain joins TRBV25-1 to TRBJ2-7; 11 nucleotides match TRBD1. V was clipped by 6 bases and J by 7 bases; unmatched bases: 8. The CDR3 runs 14 residues. Germline lookup yields CDR1 MGHDK and CDR2 SYGVNS. The CDR3 nucleotides read TGTGCCAGCAGCCAGGACAGGGGGCAGGAGGAGCAGTACTTC. Protein product: CASSQDRGQEEQYF.

The chain combines TRBV7-2 with TRBJ2-7; D might be TRBD1 or TRBD2, each matching 5 bases. Germline V gene sequence: CDR1 SGHTA, CDR2 FQGNSA. CDR3 length equals 14 residues. Trimming removed 5 bases at V and 4 bases at J, with 15 bases between. CDR3 nucleotides: TGTGCCAGCAGCCCTAGCAACAGGTTGTACGAGCAGTACTTC. Translating it yields CASSPSNRLYEQYF.

Remarks on this clone: Other nucleotide sequences from this sample produce the same CDR3. The chain uses TRBV7-6 and TRBJ2-5, with D possibly being TRBD1 or TRBD2 (5 bases each). Germline CDR1 is SGHVS and CDR2 is FNYEAQ. Trimming pared 1 base from V and 3 bases from J, leaving 6 bases between. The CDR3 is made up of 13 amino acids. CDR3 bases: TGTGCCAGCAGCTTAGTGGGGGAAGAGACCCAGTACTTC. Translated: CASSLVGEETQYF.

This clone was counted only a few times. The chain combines TRBV2 with TRBJ1-4; D is possibly TRBD1 (5 bases). Germline CDR1 reads SNHLY; CDR2 reads FYNNEI. V was trimmed by 4 bases and J by 7 bases, leaving 10 bases between them. The CDR3 length is 13 residues. As DNA, the CDR3 is TGTGCCAGCAGTGGTACAGGAGGTGAAAAACTGTTTTTT. Translation gives CASSGTGGEKLFF.

J is TRBJ1-1 and V is TRBV6-4; 7 nucleotides line up with TRBD1. Germline CDR1 MRHNA, CDR2 SNTAGT. J gave up 1 base and V 6 bases, and 5 bases lay outside the gene matches. The CDR3 runs to 14 residues. As DNA, the CDR3 is TGTGCCAGCAGCCTTACAGGGGCGAACACTGAAGCTTTCTTT. It specifies CASSLTGANTEAFF.

The sample holds a few counts of this clone. This chain connects TRBV7-9 to TRBJ1-2; no clear D. The CDR3 contains 16 residues. Germline loops: CDR1 SEHNR, CDR2 FQNEAQ (reference sequence). The V and J ends lost 1 base and 1 base respectively, with 13 bases between them. CDR3 in DNA: TGTGCCAGCAGCTTAGACTTGACCCGGGATAACTATGGCTACACCTTC. It translates to CASSLDLTRDNYGYTF.

V gene TRBV6-5 combines with J gene TRBJ2-2; D gene unclear. CDR1 MNHEY and CDR2 SVGAGI come from the germline V gene. Trimming removed 7 bases from V and 1 base from J, with 4 bases in between. The CDR3 consists of 12 residues. Here the CDR3 reads CASNGNTGELFF. CDR3 coding DNA: TGTGCCAGCAATGGGAACACCGGGGAGCTGTTTTTT.

The chain has TRBV6-5 and TRBJ1-2; 7 bases agree with TRBD1. Looked up from germline, CDR1 is MNHEY and CDR2 is SVGAGI. V dropped 4 bases and J dropped 3; count of bases not matched to a gene: 5. This CDR3 region has 14 residues. The CDR3, as DNA: TGTGCCAGCAGTTTCACAGGGGCGGACTATGGCTACACCTTC. Protein: CASSFTGADYGYTF.

This clone appeared a few times. The junction departs from germline at one end; a sequencing error may be responsible. The chain links TRBV19 to TRBJ2-5; D unresolved. The length of the CDR3 is 11 residues. The germline CDR1 and CDR2 sequences are LNHDA and SQIVND (reference sequence). The CDR3 loop reads CASSTQGTQYF. The DNA for the CDR3 is TGTGCCAGTAGCACTCAAGGGACCCAGTACTTC.

This clone is a singleton in its sample. This rearrangement joins TRBV5-1 to TRBJ2-7, with no clear D. The CDR3 length is 16 residues. CDR1 SGHRS and CDR2 YFSETQ come from the germline V gene. V was pared by 1 base and J by 2 bases, with 16 bases between. Here the CDR3 reads CASSLRSIGSTYEQYF. DNA for the CDR3: TGCGCCAGCAGCTTGCGGTCAATAGGTTCAACCTACGAGCAGTACTTC.

This clone appeared a few times. The chain recombines TRBV9 with TRBJ1-2; TRBD1 agrees at 7 bases. The junction had 17 bases not matched to a gene; V was cut back by 3 bases and J by 0 bases. The germline V gene has CDR1 SGDLS and CDR2 YYNGEE. The CDR3 totals 19 residues. CDR3 amino acids: CASSAEYETGSRANYGYTF. The CDR3 coding sequence is TGTGCCAGCAGCGCCGAATATGAGACAGGGTCACGAGCTAACTATGGCTACACCTTC.

This clone was detected only a few times. The rearrangement uses TRBV4-3 and TRBJ1-2, with D perhaps matching TRBD1 (6 bases). This CDR3 region has 16 residues. V lost 4 bases to trimming and J lost 4 bases, with 19 bases between them. Germline CDR1 is LGHNA and CDR2 is YSLEER. The chain's CDR3 is CASSPYVSGAGYGYTF. The CDR3 DNA follows: TGCGCCAGCAGCCCCTACGTATCGGGGGCAGGCTATGGCTACACCTTC.

The rearrangement joins TRBV9 to TRBJ1-2, with 8 positions matching TRBD1. The CDR3 is made up of 15 amino acids. Germline CDR1 SGDLS, CDR2 YYNGEE. V shed 0 bases, J shed 7 bases, and the junction held 8 bases outside the gene matches. CDR3 loop: CASSVDPGGLSGYTF. The CDR3 nucleotides read TGTGCCAGCAGCGTAGATCCAGGGGGCTTATCTGGCTACACCTTC.

This chain joins TRBV7-6 and TRBJ1-1; no clear D gene. CDR1 and CDR2 (germline): SGHVS, FNYEAQ. The CDR3 has 13 residues. V was trimmed by 4 bases and J by 3 bases, leaving 9 bases between them. CDR3 sequence reads: CASSSTLDTEAFF. The CDR3, as DNA: TGTGCCAGCAGCTCCACTTTGGACACTGAAGCTTTCTTT.

The chain employs TRBV29-1 and TRBJ2-1; TRBD1 matches 9 bases. The CDR3 is 14 residues long. In germline, CDR1 is SQVTM, CDR2 ANQGSEA. V trimming: 6 bases; J trimming: 1 base; junction bases outside the gene matches: 4. CDR3 coding DNA: TGCAGCGTCTCCGGGACAGGGTCCTACAATGAGCAGTTCTTC. Amino acids: CSVSGTGSYNEQFF.